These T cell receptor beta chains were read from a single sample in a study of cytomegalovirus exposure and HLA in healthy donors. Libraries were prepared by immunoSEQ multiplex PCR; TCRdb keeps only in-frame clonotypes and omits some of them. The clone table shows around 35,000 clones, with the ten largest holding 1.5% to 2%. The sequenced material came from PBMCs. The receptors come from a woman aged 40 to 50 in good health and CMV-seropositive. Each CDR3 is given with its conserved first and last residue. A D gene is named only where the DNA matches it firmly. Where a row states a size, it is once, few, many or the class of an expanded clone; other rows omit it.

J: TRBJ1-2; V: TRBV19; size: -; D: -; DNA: TGTGCCAGTACCTCCTTCGGGGAGGCCGACAGCGTCTATGGCTACACCTTC; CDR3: CASTSFGEADSVYGYTF
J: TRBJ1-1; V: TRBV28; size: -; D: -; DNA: TGTGCCAGCAGGTGGCAGGGGAGCACTGAAGCTTTCTTT; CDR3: CASRWQGSTEAFF
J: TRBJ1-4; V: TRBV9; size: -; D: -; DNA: TGTGCCAGCAGCGTAGGAGGAGGGGAATGGGGTGAAAAACTGTTTTTT; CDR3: CASSVGGGEWGEKLFF
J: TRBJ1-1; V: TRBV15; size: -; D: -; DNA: TGTGCCACCAGCGGACGACAGGCTATGAACACTGAAGCTTTCTTT; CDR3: CATSGRQAMNTEAFF
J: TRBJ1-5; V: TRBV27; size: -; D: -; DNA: TGTGCCAGCAGTCCCCCCGGGAGGGACCAGCCCCAGCATTTT; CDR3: CASSPPGRDQPQHF
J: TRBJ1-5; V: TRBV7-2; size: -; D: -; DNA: TGTGCCAGCAGCTTAGTCGACATACCCAATCAGCCCCAGCATTTT; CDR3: CASSLVDIPNQPQHF
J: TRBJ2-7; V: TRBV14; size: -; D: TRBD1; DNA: TGTGCCAGCAGCCTTATGACTGGGACAGGTTCCTACGAGCAGTACTTC; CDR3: CASSLMTGTGSYEQYF
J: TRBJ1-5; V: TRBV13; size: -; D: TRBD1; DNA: TGTGCCAGCAGCACGGACAGGGTTAGCAATCAGCCCCAGCATTTT; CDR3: CASSTDRVSNQPQHF
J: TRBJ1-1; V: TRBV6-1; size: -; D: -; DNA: TGTGCCAGCAGTGCCGGGGGGAGCACTGAAGCTTTCTTT; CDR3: CASSAGGSTEAFF
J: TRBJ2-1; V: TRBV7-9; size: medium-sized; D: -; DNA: TGTGCCAGCAGCCAACAGCAGAATGAGCAGTTCTTC; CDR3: CASSQQQNEQFF
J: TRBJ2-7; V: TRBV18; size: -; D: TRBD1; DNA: TGTGCCAGCTCACAAGAAACCGGACAGGTGGGCGAGCAGTACTTC; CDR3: CASSQETGQVGEQYF
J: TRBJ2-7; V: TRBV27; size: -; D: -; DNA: TGTGCCAGCAGTTTATCGCCAGCAACCCCCTACGAGCGGTACTTC; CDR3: CASSLSPATPYERYF
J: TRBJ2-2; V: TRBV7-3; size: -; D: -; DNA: TGTGCCAGCAGCTTACTGCGCGGGAACACCGGGGAGCTGTTTTTT; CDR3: CASSLLRGNTGELFF
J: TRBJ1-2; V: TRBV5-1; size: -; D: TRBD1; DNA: TGCGCCAGCAGCTTGGGACAGGGGGCGGTTGGCTACACCTTC; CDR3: CASSLGQGAVGYTF
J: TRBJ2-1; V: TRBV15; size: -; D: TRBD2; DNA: TGTGCCACCAGCAGTGGTAGCGGGGTAAACAATGAGCAGTTCTTC; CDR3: CATSSGSGVNNEQFF
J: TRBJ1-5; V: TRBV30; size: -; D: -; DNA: TGTGCCTGGAGTGTCGCGGCGGGGCAGCCCCAGCATTTT; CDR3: CAWSVAAGQPQHF
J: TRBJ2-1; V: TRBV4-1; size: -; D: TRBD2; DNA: TGCGCCAGCAGCCAACTTAGCGGGGGGGACTGGAATGAGCAGTTCTTC; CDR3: CASSQLSGGDWNEQFF
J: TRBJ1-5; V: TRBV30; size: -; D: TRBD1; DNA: TGTGCCTGGAGTGGACAGGGTCAACAGCCCCAGCATTTT; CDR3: CAWSGQGQQPQHF
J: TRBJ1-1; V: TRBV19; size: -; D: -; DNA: TGTGCCAGTAGTACTTTTGTCACTGAAGCTTTCTTT; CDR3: CASSTFVTEAFF
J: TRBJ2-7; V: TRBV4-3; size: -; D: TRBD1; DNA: TGCGCCAGCAGCCAAGGGATCGCGGGACAGGGGTTCTACGAGCAGTACTTC; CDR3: CASSQGIAGQGFYEQYF
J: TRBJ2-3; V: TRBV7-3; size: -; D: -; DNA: TGTGCCAGCAGTATAACCGGGGGATCCACAGATACGCAGTATTTT; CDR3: CASSITGGSTDTQYF
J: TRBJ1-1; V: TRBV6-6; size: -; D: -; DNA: TGTGCCAGCAGCACGGACCCCAGGGCTGAAGCTTTCTTT; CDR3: CASSTDPRAEAFF
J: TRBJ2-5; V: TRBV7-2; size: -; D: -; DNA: TGTGCCAGCAGCTTAGCGGCGGGGTCAGGTCAAGAGACCCAGTACTTC; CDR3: CASSLAAGSGQETQYF
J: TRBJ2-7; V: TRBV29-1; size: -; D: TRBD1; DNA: TGCAGCGTCGGGACAGTCCAGGCCGGGGAGCAGTACTTC; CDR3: CSVGTVQAGEQYF
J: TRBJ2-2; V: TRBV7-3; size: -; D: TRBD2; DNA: TGTGCCAGCAGCCGAAGGTGGACTAGCGATCCCGGGGAGCTGTTTTTT; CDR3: CASSRRWTSDPGELFF
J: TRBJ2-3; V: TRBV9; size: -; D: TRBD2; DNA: TGTGCCAGCAGCAACCCCGGGAGGGATACGCAGTATTTT; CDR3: CASSNPGRDTQYF
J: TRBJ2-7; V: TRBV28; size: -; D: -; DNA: TGTGCCAGCAGTACGAGCTCCTACGAGCAGTACTTC; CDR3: CASSTSSYEQYF
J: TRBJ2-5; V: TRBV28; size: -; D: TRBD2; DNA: TGTGCCAGCAGTTCACGTCCGGGACTAGCGGGGGGGCCGAGGGAGCAGTACTTC; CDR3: CASSSRPGLAGGPREQYF
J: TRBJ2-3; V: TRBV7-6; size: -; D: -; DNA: TGTGCCAGCAGCTTGGATTGGGACATGCTTGGCACAGATACGCAGTATTTT; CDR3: CASSLDWDMLGTDTQYF
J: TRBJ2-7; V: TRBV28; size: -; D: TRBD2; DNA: TGTGCCAGCAGTGGACTAGCGGGAACCTACGAGCAGTACTTC; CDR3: CASSGLAGTYEQYF
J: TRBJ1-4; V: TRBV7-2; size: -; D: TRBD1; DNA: TGTGCCAGCAGCACGACAGGGGGCACATTGTTTTTT; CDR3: CASSTTGGTLFF
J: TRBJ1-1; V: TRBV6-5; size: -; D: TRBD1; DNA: TGTGCCAGCAGACAGGGGGGTACTTCTGAAGCTTTCTTT; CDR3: CASRQGGTSEAFF
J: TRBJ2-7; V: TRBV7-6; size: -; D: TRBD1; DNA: TGTGCCAGCAGCTTAGGCAGGGGGCCGGGAGAGCAGTACTTC; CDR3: CASSLGRGPGEQYF
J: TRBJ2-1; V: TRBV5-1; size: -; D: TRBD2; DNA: TGCGCCAGCAGCTCCGGTAGCGGGGGGTTCACTGAGCAGTTCTTC; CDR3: CASSSGSGGFTEQFF
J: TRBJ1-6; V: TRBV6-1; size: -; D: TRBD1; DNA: TGTGCCAGCAGGGCAGGGGGTTCACCCCTCCACTTT; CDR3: CASRAGGSPLHF
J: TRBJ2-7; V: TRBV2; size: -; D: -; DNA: TGTGCCAGCAGTGAACCCGGAGGCTACGAGCAGTACTTC; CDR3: CASSEPGGYEQYF
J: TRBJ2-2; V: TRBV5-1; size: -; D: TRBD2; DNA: TGCGCCAGCAGACCCGACCTAGCGGGAGGGGTCTCGGGGGAGCTGTTTTTT; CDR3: CASRPDLAGGVSGELFF
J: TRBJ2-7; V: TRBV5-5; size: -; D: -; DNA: TGTGCCAGCAGCTCGAACTTGCCGAAGGACTACGAGCAGTACTTC; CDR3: CASSSNLPKDYEQYF
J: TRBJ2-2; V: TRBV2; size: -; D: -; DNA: TGTGCCAGCAGCCTACCCATTATGAGACCGGGGGGCAAGACCGCCGGGGAGCTGTTTTTT; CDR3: CASSLPIMRPGGKTAGELFF
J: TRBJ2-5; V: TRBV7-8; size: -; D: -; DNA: TGTGCCAGCAGCGTTCAGGGGATGGAGACCCAGTACTTC; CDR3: CASSVQGMETQYF
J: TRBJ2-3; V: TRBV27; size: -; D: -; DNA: TGTGCCAGCAGTCCCAGCGGGCTGAGCACAGATACGCAGTATTTT; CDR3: CASSPSGLSTDTQYF
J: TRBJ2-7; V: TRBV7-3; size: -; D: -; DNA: TGTGCCAGCAGCTTAACGGCCCAGGAGGGCTACGAGCAGTACTTC; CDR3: CASSLTAQEGYEQYF
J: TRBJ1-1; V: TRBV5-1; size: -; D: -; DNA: TGCGCCAGCAGCTTGAAAATGAGGACTGAAGCTTTCTTT; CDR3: CASSLKMRTEAFF
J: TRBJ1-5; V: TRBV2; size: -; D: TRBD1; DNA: TGTGCCAGCAGAGAGGGGACAGGGGGCGGTCAGCCCCAGCATTTT; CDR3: CASREGTGGGQPQHF
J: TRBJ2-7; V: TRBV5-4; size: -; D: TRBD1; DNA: TGTGCCAGCAGCTTGACAGGGGATGAGCAGTACTTC; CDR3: CASSLTGDEQYF
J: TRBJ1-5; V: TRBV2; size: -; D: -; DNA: TGTGCCAGCAGAGAGGAGGGGAATCAGCCCCAGCATTTT; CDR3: CASREEGNQPQHF
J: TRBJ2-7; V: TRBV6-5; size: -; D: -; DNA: TGTGCCAGCAGAGAATGGGCCCCAATCTCCTACGAGCAGTACTTC; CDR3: CASREWAPISYEQYF
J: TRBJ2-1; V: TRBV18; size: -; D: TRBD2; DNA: TGTGCCAGCTCCCCAGCCACCCCGACGAGCGGGGGGGCCGGGCAGTTCTTC; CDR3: CASSPATPTSGGAGQFF
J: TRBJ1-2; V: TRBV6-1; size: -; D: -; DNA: TGTGCCAGCAGCCTATATGGCTACACCTTC; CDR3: CASSLYGYTF
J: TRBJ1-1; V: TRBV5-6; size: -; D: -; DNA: TGTGCCAGCAGCGGCCTGGGGCAGGCGGCTTTCTTT; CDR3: CASSGLGQAAFF